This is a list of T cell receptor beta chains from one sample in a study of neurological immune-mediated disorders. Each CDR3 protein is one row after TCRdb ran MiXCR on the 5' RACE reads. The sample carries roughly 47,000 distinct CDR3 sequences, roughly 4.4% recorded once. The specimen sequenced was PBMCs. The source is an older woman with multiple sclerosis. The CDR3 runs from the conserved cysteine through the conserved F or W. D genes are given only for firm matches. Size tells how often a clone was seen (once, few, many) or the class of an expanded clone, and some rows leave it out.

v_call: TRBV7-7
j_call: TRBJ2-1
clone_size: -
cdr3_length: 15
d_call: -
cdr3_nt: TGTGCTAGCAGCTTAGAACCCTTCTCCTACAATGAGCAGTTCTTC
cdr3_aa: CASSLEPFSYNEQFF

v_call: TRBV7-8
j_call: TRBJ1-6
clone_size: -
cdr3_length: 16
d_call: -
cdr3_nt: TGTGCCAGCAGCTCCAACAGGGTCGTAGGGAATTCACCCCTCCACTTT
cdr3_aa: CASSSNRVVGNSPLHF

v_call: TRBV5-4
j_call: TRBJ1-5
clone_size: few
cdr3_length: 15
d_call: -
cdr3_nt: TGTGCCAGCAGCTCGGGACCGATGAGCAATCAGCCCCAGAATTTT
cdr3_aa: CASSSGPMSNQPQNF

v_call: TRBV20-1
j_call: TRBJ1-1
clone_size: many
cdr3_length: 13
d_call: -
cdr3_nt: TGCAGTGCCCTTAGACAGGACGGGGTTGAAGCTTTCTTT
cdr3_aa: CSALRQDGVEAFF

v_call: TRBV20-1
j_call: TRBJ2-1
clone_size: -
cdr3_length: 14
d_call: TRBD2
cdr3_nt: TGCAGTGCTATCGGGACTAGCGGGAAAAATGAGCAGTTCTTC
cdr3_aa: CSAIGTSGKNEQFF

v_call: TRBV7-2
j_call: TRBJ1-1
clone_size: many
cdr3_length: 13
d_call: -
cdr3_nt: TGTGCCAGCAGCCAAGGGGTGAACACTGAAGCTTTCTTT
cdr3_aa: CASSQGVNTEAFF

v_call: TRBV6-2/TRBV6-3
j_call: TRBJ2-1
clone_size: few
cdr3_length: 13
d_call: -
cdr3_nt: TGTGCCAGCAGTTCTCCAAAAGTTATTGAGCAGTTCTTC
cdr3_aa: CASSSPKVIEQFF

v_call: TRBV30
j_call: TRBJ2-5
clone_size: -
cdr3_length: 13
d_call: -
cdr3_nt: TGTGCCTGTAGTGTAAACACTCAAGAGACCCAGTACTTC
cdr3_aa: CACSVNTQETQYF

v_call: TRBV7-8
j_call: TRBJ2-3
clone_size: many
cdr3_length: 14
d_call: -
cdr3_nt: TGTGCCAGCAGCTTGGGGCTTTACACAGATACGCAGTATTTT
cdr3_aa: CASSLGLYTDTQYF

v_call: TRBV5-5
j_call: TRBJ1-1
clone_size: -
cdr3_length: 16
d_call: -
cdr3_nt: TGTGCCAGCAGCCCCAGGACAGCTGGGTTGAACACTGAAGCTTTCTTT
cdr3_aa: CASSPRTAGLNTEAFF

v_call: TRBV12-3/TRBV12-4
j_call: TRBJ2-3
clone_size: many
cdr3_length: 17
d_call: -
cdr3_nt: TGTGCCAGCAGTTTTCGGGGAGGGGGACCTAGCACAGATACGCAGTATTTT
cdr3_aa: CASSFRGGGPSTDTQYF

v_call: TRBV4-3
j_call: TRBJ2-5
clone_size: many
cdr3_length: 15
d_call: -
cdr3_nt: TGCGCCAGCAGCCAAGACCCGGCCTCCCAAGAGACCCAGTACTTC
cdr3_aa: CASSQDPASQETQYF

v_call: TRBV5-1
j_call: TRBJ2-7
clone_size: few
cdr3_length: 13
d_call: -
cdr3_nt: TGCGCCAGCAGCCCGGGATCCCGCGGCGAGCAGTACTTC
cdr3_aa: CASSPGSRGEQYF

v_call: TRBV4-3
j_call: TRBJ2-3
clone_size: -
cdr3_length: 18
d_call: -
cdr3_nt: TGCGCCAGCAGCCAAACCCGGGGAAGGGGGGGCCGGTCAGATACGCAGTATTTT
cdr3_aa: CASSQTRGRGGRSDTQYF

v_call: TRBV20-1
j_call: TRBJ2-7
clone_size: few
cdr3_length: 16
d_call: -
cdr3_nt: TGCAGCTTAAACCCAATCGACAGGGGAGGGACCTACGAGCAGTACTTC
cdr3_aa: CSLNPIDRGGTYEQYF

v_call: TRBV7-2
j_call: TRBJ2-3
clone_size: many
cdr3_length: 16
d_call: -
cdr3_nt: TGTGCCAGCAGCTTAATCGGGGGAGCAAGCACAGATACGCAGTATTTT
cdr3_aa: CASSLIGGASTDTQYF

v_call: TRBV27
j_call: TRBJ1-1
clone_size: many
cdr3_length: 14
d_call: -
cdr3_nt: TGTGCCAGCTCCAGGACCGTCATGAACACTGAAGCTTTCTTT
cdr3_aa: CASSRTVMNTEAFF

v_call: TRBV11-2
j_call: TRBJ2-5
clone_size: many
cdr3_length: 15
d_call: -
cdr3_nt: TGTGCCAGCAGCCCAAGGCGGGACAACCAAGAGACCCAGTACTTC
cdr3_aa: CASSPRRDNQETQYF

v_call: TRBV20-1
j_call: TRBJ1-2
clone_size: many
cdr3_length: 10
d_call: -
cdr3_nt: TGCAGTGCTAGGCCGGATGGCTACACCTTC
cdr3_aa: CSARPDGYTF

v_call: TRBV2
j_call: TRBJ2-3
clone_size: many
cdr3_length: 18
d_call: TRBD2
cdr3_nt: TGTGCCAGCAGTGCTCCCGCCGGGACTAGCGGAAGCACAGATACGCAGTATTTT
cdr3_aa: CASSAPAGTSGSTDTQYF

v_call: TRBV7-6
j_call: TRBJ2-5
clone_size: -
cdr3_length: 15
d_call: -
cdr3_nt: TGTGCCAGCAGAACCGATTGGGGGACTCAAGAGACCCAGTACTTC
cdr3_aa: CASRTDWGTQETQYF

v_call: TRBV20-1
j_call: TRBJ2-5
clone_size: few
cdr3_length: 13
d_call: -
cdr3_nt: TGCAGTCCTAAGGGGACGGACCAAGAGACCCAGTACTTC
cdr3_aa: CSPKGTDQETQYF

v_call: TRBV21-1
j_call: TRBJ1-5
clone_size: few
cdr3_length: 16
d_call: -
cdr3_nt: TGTGCCAGCAGCAAAAAGAGGAGGCATAGCAATCAGCCCCAGAATTTT
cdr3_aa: CASSKKRRHSNQPQNF

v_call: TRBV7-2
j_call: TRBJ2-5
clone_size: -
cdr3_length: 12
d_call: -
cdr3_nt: TGTGCCAGCAGCCGGAGCCAAGAGACCCAGTACTTC
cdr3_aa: CASSRSQETQYF

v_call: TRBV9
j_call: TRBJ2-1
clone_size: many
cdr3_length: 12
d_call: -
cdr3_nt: TGTGCCAGCAGCGTAGGGTCGGGGGAGCAGTTCTTC
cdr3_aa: CASSVGSGEQFF

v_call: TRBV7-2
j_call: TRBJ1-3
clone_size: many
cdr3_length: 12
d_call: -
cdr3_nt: TGTGCCAGCAGCTCCTCCGGGAGGGCCATATATTTT
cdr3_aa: CASSSSGRAIYF

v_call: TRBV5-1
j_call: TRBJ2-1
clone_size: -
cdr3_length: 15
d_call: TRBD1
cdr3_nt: TGCGCCAGCAGCGAGGGACAGCTCACTTACAATGAGCAGTTCTTC
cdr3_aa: CASSEGQLTYNEQFF

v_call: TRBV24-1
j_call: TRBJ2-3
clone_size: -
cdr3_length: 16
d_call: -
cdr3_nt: TGTGCCACCAGCGAGACCGGGACCGGAAGGACAGATACGCAGTATTTT
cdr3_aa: CATSETGTGRTDTQYF

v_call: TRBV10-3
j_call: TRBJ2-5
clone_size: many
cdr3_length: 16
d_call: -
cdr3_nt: TGTGCCATCAGTGAGTCGGAGTCAGCTTTGGGGGAGACCCAGTACTTC
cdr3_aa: CAISESESALGETQYF

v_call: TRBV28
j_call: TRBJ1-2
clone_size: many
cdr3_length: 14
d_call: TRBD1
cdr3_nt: TGTGCCAGCAGTCGACAGGGTTATAACTATGGCTACACCTTC
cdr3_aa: CASSRQGYNYGYTF

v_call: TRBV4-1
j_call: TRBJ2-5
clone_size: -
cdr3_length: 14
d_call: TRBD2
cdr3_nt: TGCGCCAGCAGCCAACTGGGACTAGCGGGGACCCAGTACTTC
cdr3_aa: CASSQLGLAGTQYF

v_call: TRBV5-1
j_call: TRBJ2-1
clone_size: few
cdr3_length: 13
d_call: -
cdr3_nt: TGCGCCAGCAGCTTGTTGCGGTTCAATGAGCAGTTCTTC
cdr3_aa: CASSLLRFNEQFF

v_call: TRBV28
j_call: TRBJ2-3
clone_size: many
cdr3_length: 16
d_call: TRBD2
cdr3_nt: TGTGCCAGCAGTGGGGGACTAGCGTCTAGATTGGATACGCAGTATTTT
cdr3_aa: CASSGGLASRLDTQYF

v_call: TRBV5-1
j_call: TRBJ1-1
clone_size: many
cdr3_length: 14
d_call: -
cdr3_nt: TGCGCCAGCAGCTTGGTCAGGGGCAACACTGAAGCTTTCTTT
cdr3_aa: CASSLVRGNTEAFF

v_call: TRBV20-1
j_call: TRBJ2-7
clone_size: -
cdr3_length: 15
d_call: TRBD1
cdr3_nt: TGCAGTGCTAGTTTGCCCTGGACAGGGTCCTACGAGCAGTACTTC
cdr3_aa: CSASLPWTGSYEQYF

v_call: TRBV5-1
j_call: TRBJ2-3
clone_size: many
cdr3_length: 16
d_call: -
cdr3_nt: TGCGCCAGCAGCTTGGGGGCTGGAACTAGCACAGATACGCAGTATTTT
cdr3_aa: CASSLGAGTSTDTQYF

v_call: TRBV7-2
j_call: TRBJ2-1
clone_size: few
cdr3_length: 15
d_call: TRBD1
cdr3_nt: TGTGCCAGCAGCATCGACAGGGCCTCCTACAATGAGCAGTTCTTC
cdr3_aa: CASSIDRASYNEQFF

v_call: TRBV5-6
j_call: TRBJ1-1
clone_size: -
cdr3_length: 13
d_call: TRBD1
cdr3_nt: TGTGCCAGCCGAATGACAGGGTCCACTGAAGCTTTCTTT
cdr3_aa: CASRMTGSTEAFF

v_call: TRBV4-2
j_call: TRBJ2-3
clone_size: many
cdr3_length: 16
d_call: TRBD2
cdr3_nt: TGTGCCAGCAGCCACGAAGCGGGGGGCGTCACAGATACGCAGTATTTT
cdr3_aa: CASSHEAGGVTDTQYF

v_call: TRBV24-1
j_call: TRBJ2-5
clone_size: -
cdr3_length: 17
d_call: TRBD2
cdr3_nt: TGTGCCACCAGTGATTATCGTAGCGGGAGGGCCGCGGAGACCCAGTACTTC
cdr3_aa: CATSDYRSGRAAETQYF

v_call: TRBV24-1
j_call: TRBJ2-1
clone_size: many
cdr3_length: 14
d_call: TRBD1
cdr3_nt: TGTGCCACCTCCGGGACAGGAGCGTCGGTTGAGCAGTTCTTC
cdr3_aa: CATSGTGASVEQFF

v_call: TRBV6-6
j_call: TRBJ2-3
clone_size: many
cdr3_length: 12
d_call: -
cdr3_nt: TGTGCCAGCAGTTACTCATCGGATACGCAGTATTTT
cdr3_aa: CASSYSSDTQYF

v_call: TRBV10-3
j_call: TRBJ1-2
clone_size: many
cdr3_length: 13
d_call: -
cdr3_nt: TGTGCCATCAGTGAGTCTGGCAGCTATGGCTACACCTTC
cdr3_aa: CAISESGSYGYTF

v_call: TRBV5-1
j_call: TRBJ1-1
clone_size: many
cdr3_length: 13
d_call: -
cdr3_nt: TGCGCCAGCAGCTTAGGATTTGGTACTGAAGCTTTCTTT
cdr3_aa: CASSLGFGTEAFF

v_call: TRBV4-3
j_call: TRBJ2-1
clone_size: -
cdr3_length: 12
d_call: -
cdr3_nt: TGCGCCAGCGGCGCCACAGGGATTGAGCAGTTCTTC
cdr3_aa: CASGATGIEQFF

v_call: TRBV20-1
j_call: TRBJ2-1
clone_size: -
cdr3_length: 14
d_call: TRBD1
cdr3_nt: TGCAGTCCGACAGGGGCGAGATCCTACAATGAGCAGTTCTTC
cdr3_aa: CSPTGARSYNEQFF

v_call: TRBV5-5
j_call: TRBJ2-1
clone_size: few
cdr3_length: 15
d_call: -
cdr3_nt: TGTGCCAGCAGCAAAGACCTGGGGGGGCCTGATGAGCAGTTCTTC
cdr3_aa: CASSKDLGGPDEQFF

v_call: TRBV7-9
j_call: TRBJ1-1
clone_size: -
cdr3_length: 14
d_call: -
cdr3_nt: TGTGCCAGCAGCTTGGGGGGCAGTTTCACTGAAGCTTTCTTT
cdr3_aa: CASSLGGSFTEAFF

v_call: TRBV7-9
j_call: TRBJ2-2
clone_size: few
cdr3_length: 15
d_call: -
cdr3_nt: TGTGCCAGCAGCTTAGACGGGGTATCCTACGGGGAGCTGTTTTTT
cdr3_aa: CASSLDGVSYGELFF